One and the same sample provided the 16 T cell receptor beta chains below, sequenced in a study of cytomegalovirus exposure and HLA in healthy donors. 60 Vbeta and 13 Jbeta primers were used in PCR. TCRdb's table, derived via immunoSEQ multiplex PCR, lists solely in-frame clones and lacks some. The sample records about 120,000 clones, roughly two thirds being singletons. Source material: PBMCs. These receptors came from a man aged 18 to 30 in good health and CMV-seropositive.

The chain couples TRBV11-2 to TRBJ1-1, with TRBD1 as a possible D gene (5 bases). V was pared by 5 bases and J by 1 base, with 14 bases between. This CDR3 comprises 15 residues. Germline CDR1 and CDR2: SGHAT and FQNNGV. CDR3 sequence (DNA): TGTGCCAGCAGCCCGGGACTAAGGAAGAACACTGAAGCTTTCTTT. Amino acid sequence: CASSPGLRKNTEAFF.

This clone was counted a few times. The rearrangement uses TRBV5-1 and TRBJ2-5; TRBD2 agrees at 11 bases. Germline-derived CDR1 and CDR2 are SGHRS and YFSETQ. CDR3 size: 16 residues. Trimming removed 4 bases from V and 4 bases from J; junction bases left unmatched: 9. CDR3 DNA: TGCGCCAGCAGCCCCACTAGCGGGGGAGTTCGAGAGACCCAGTACTTC. This encodes CASSPTSGGVRETQYF.

V and J are TRBV6-6 and TRBJ1-2; possible D gene TRBD1, 6 bases. V was cut by 6 bases and J by 0 bases, with 14 bases left in between. Germline values: CDR1 MNHNY, CDR2 SVGAGI (reference sequence). This CDR3 is built from 15 residues. CDR3: CASSNPDRANYGYTF. The CDR3 DNA sequence: TGTGCCAGCAGCAACCCGGACAGAGCTAACTATGGCTACACCTTC.

V is TRBV11-1 and J is TRBJ2-5, with D tentatively TRBD2 (5 bases). Germline lookup yields CDR1 SGHAT and CDR2 FQDESV (reference sequence). V was trimmed by 4 bases and J by 5 bases, leaving 17 bases between them. CDR3 length equals 15 residues. The CDR3 sequence: CASSYSQRSQETQYF. The CDR3 DNA sequence: TGTGCCAGCAGCTATTCCCAGCGGTCTCAGGAGACCCAGTACTTC.

The chain is built from TRBV7-2 and TRBJ1-1, with 7 nucleotides matching TRBD1. The V segment lost 2 bases and the J segment 10 bases; nucleotides outside the gene matches: 10. Germline V gene data show CDR1 as SGHTA and CDR2 as FQGNSA. The CDR3 consists of 14 residues. The CDR3 loop is CASSLRGQGLGAFF. CDR3 DNA: TGTGCCAGCAGCTTAAGGGGGCAGGGGCTGGGAGCTTTCTTT.

The chain employs TRBV13 and TRBJ2-5; D gene ambiguous. CDR1 PRHDT and CDR2 FYEKMQ come from the germline V gene (reference sequence). The ends were cut back, 2 bases at V and 5 bases at J, with 6 bases in the middle. This CDR3 is 12 amino acids long. DNA of the CDR3: TGTGCCAGCAGCTTATTACGGGAGACCCAGTACTTC. Translating it yields CASSLLRETQYF.

The J gene is TRBJ1-4, the V gene TRBV23-1; TRBD1 is a possible D gene (6 bases). TRBV23-1 is given ORF status, its function remaining uncertain. The CDR3 spans 17 residues. With 0 bases removed from V and 5 bases from J, the gap between germline ends came to 16 bases. DNA of the CDR3: TGCGCCAGCAGTCAATCCTGGACAGAAGATTTGAATGAAAAACTGTTTTTT. It codes for CASSQSWTEDLNEKLFF.

CDR3 sequence: CASSLDRAQPQHF. The CDR3 DNA follows: TGTGCCAGCAGCTTGGACAGGGCTCAGCCCCAGCATTTT. The rearrangement joins TRBV5-8 to TRBJ1-5; tentative D call: TRBD1 (6 bases). With 0 bases removed from V and 6 bases from J, the gap between germline ends came to 7 bases. This CDR3 contains 13 residues. CDR1 and CDR2 (germline): SGHTS, YDEGEE.

The gene calls are TRBV25-1 and TRBJ1-4, with D perhaps TRBD1 (6 bases). The CDR3 is made up of 13 amino acids. V shed 8 bases and J shed 8 bases, with 15 bases lying between them. Germline V gene sequence: CDR1 MGHDK, CDR2 SYGVNS. The CDR3 sequence is CASLGQGYEKLFF. DNA of the CDR3: TGTGCCAGCCTCGGGCAGGGGTACGAAAAACTGTTTTTT.

The chain couples TRBV5-4 to TRBJ2-1; TRBD2 agrees at 7 bases. CDR1 and CDR2 from the germline V gene are SGHNT and YYREEE (reference sequence). The CDR3 loop spans 14 amino acids. The V gene end was trimmed by 1 base and the J gene end by 5 bases; junction bases not matched to a gene: 3. CDR3 nucleotides: TGTGCCAGCAGCTTGAAGCGGGGAAACAATGAGCAGTTCTTC. Its translation: CASSLKRGNNEQFF. The entire variable domain, with the rest obtained from reference TRBV5-4 and TRBJ2-1, is as follows: ETGVTQSPTHLIKTRGQQVTLRCSSQSGHNTVSWYQQALGQGPQFIFQYYREEENGRGNFPPRFSGLQFPNYSSELNVNALELDDSALYLCASSLKRGNNEQFFGPGTRLTVL.

The V gene is TRBV6-1, the J gene TRBJ1-2; 11 bases align to TRBD1. Germline V gene lookup returns CDR1 MNHNS and CDR2 SASEGT. This CDR3 is built from 15 residues. The V gene end was trimmed by 6 bases and the J gene end by 1 base; junction bases not matched to a gene: 4. The CDR3 DNA sequence: TGTGCCAGCAGGGGGGGACAGGGGGATAACTATGGCTACACCTTC. Residues: CASRGGQGDNYGYTF.

V is TRBV4-1 and J is TRBJ2-5; 8 bases are shared with TRBD2. This CDR3 is 12 amino acids long. The germline gives CDR1 MGHRA, CDR2 YSYEKL. The V segment lost 4 bases and the J segment 9 bases; nucleotides outside the gene matches: 4. CDR3 loop: CASSLPGGAQYF. The DNA of the CDR3 is TGCGCCAGCAGCCTCCCCGGGGGGGCCCAGTACTTC.

The V call is TRBV18, the J call TRBJ2-5; the match to TRBD1 covers 7 bases. Germline CDR1 reads KGHSH; CDR2 reads LQKENI. Trimming at V came to 3 bases and at J to 5 bases, leaving 3 bases not matched to a gene. This CDR3 region has 13 residues. This CDR3 reads CASSPGQRETQYF. CDR3 nucleotides: TGTGCCAGCTCACCGGGACAGAGGGAGACCCAGTACTTC.

The J gene is TRBJ2-7, the V gene TRBV5-1, with 7 positions matching TRBD1. Germline V gives CDR1 SGHRS, CDR2 YFSETQ. V was clipped by 0 bases and J by 3 bases; unmatched bases: 6. The CDR3 sequence is 15 residues long. This CDR3 reads CASSLGTGVYYEQYF. The CDR3 bases are TGCGCCAGCAGCTTGGGTACAGGGGTCTACTACGAGCAGTACTTC.

Only a few counts were recorded for this clone. The chain recombines TRBV2 with TRBJ1-1, with TRBD1 identical over 7 bases. This CDR3 has 15 amino acids. Germline lookup yields CDR1 SNHLY and CDR2 FYNNEI. J gave up 0 bases and V 6 bases, and 7 bases lay outside the gene matches. CDR3 DNA sequence: TGTGCCAGCAGCCGACAGGGACTGATGAACACTGAAGCTTTCTTT. Translating it yields CASSRQGLMNTEAFF.

The chain carries TRBV5-6 and TRBJ2-3; D might be TRBD2 (7 bases). Germline V gene data show CDR1 as SGHDT and CDR2 as YYEEEE. Trimming cost V 4 bases and J 12 bases, with 18 bases left between them. The CDR3 consists of 13 residues. The CDR3 DNA is TGTGCCAGCAGCCCTATAGGCGCGGGGGCCCAGTATTTT. This codes for CASSPIGAGAQYF.